These T cell receptor beta chains were read from a single sample in a study of shared clonotypes between healthy human individuals. The data were produced by immunoSEQ multiplex PCR, yet TCRdb's version contains in-frame clones alone and is incomplete. The sample shows roughly 680,000 clones, 72% of them seen only once. The specimen was memory CD4+ T cells sorted from blood. The receptors were gathered from a woman in her twenties or thirties in good health. The CDR3 runs from the conserved cysteine through the conserved F or W. Each record gives: J gene, D gene, V gene, clone size, CDR3 protein, CDR3 DNA. The D gene is left open where the match is weak. Some rows mark clone size as missing; the rest say once, few, many or name a class of expanded clone.

>TRBJ2-3|TRBD2|TRBV6-1|NA
CASSEYAGDTDTQYF
TGTGCCAGCAGTGAATATGCGGGGGACACAGATACGCAGTATTTT
>TRBJ1-5|NA|TRBV28|once
CASSSYQPQHF
TGTGCCAGCAGTTCTTATCAGCCCCAGCATTTT
>TRBJ2-1|TRBD1|TRBV6-1|NA
CASSRQGGKYNEQFF
TGTGCCAGCAGTAGACAGGGGGGAAAGTACAATGAGCAGTTCTTC
>TRBJ2-7|TRBD1|TRBV7-2|NA
CASSSQRDSYEQYF
TGTGCCAGCAGCTCTCAGAGGGACAGTTACGAGCAGTACTTC
>TRBJ1-2|NA|TRBV11-2|few
CASSFRGPNYGYTF
TGTGCCAGCAGCTTCAGGGGCCCTAACTATGGCTACACCTTC
>TRBJ2-1|NA|TRBV5-1|once
CASSTWALSSYNEQFF
TGCGCCAGCAGCACCTGGGCCCTATCCTCCTACAATGAGCAGTTCTTC
>TRBJ2-7|NA|TRBV6-1|NA
CASSVMETVTYEQYF
TGTGCCAGCAGTGTAATGGAGACAGTTACCTACGAGCAGTACTTC
>TRBJ2-5|TRBD1|TRBV11-2|NA
CASSIGTAQETQYF
TGTGCCAGCAGCATCGGGACAGCTCAAGAGACCCAGTACTTC
>TRBJ1-1|NA|TRBV30|NA
CAAPGHTEAFF
TGTGCCGCTCCGGGACACACTGAAGCTTTCTTT
>TRBJ2-5|TRBD2|TRBV7-3|few
CASSSGLAGAETQYF
TGTGCCAGCAGCTCGGGACTAGCGGGAGCGGAGACCCAGTACTTC
>TRBJ2-1|TRBD2|TRBV7-3|NA
CASSLRPTSGNYNEQFF
TGTGCCAGCAGCTTACGCCCGACTAGCGGGAACTACAATGAGCAGTTCTTC
>TRBJ1-2|TRBD1|TRBV5-8|few
CASSNLQGADGYTF
TGTGCCAGCAGCAACCTACAGGGGGCAGATGGCTACACCTTC
>TRBJ1-1|NA|TRBV5-6|NA
CASSQASSGEAFF
TGTGCCAGCAGCCAGGCATCCTCGGGAGAAGCTTTCTTT
>TRBJ1-1|TRBD1|TRBV5-1|NA
CASSLGTGGTEAFF
TGCGCCAGCAGCTTGGGGACAGGAGGGACTGAAGCTTTCTTT
>TRBJ2-7|NA|TRBV7-2|NA
CASSLAGGGTYEQYF
TGTGCCAGCAGCTTAGCGGGGGGCGGTACCTACGAGCAGTACTTC
>TRBJ2-7|TRBD1|TRBV11-1|NA
CASSWGRDSLYEQYF
TGTGCCAGCAGCTGGGGTCGGGACAGCCTCTACGAGCAGTACTTC
>TRBJ2-4|TRBD2|TRBV5-6|NA
CASSPGTSGRLEF
TGTGCCAGCAGCCCCGGGACTAGCGGGCGTCTTGAATTC
>TRBJ2-2|TRBD2|TRBV7-9|NA
CASRLAGELFF
TGTGCCAGCAGACTAGCGGGGGAGCTGTTTTTT
>TRBJ1-1|NA|TRBV19|NA
CASSYTWNTEAFF
TGTGCCAGTAGTTACACCTGGAACACTGAAGCTTTCTTT
>TRBJ2-7|NA|TRBV14|NA
CASSQVAGVAYEQYF
TGTGCCAGCAGCCAAGTGGCAGGGGTCGCCTACGAGCAGTACTTC
>TRBJ2-5|NA|TRBV2|NA
CASRAGGETQYF
TGTGCCAGTCGGGCTGGAGGAGAGACCCAGTACTTC
>TRBJ2-4|TRBD2|TRBV28|many
CASRSGRSANIQYF
TGTGCCAGCAGAAGCGGGAGAAGTGCAAACATTCAGTACTTC
>TRBJ2-1|NA|TRBV25-1|NA
CASSETRVSGSSYNEQFF
TGTGCCAGCAGTGAAACTCGTGTTAGCGGCAGCTCCTACAATGAGCAGTTCTTC
>TRBJ1-2|TRBD1|TRBV10-1|few
CASSKGQGDGYTF
TGCGCCAGCAGTAAGGGACAGGGGGATGGCTACACCTTC
>TRBJ1-1|NA|TRBV4-1|NA
CASSQDADRTEAFF
TGCGCCAGCAGCCAGGACGCCGACAGGACTGAAGCTTTCTTT
>TRBJ1-2|TRBD1|TRBV2|few
CASRPTGGVYGYTF
TGTGCCAGCAGACCCACAGGGGGCGTCTATGGCTACACCTTC
>TRBJ1-1|NA|TRBV18|few
CASSPYREGEAFF
TGTGCCAGCTCACCCTACAGGGAGGGGGAAGCTTTCTTT
>TRBJ1-1|NA|TRBV29-1|NA
CSVKRLTVGRDTEAFF
TGCAGCGTTAAAAGACTTACAGTGGGGCGAGACACTGAAGCTTTCTTT
>TRBJ1-1|TRBD1|TRBV29-1|many
CSVAGQGKAFF
TGCAGCGTTGCCGGACAGGGTAAAGCTTTCTTT
>TRBJ2-1|TRBD2|TRBV29-1|NA
CSVEASGSSNEQFF
TGCAGCGTTGAAGCTAGCGGGAGTAGCAATGAGCAGTTCTTC
>TRBJ1-2|NA|TRBV7-2|few
CASSFRDNYGYTF
TGTGCCAGCAGCTTCCGGGACAACTATGGCTACACCTTC
>TRBJ2-7|TRBD2|TRBV29-1|NA
CSVEAGVGYEQYF
TGCAGCGTTGAGGCGGGAGTTGGCTACGAGCAGTACTTC
>TRBJ1-1|NA|TRBV7-9|NA
CASSFQGGGTEAFF
TGTGCCAGCAGCTTTCAGGGAGGTGGCACTGAAGCTTTCTTT
>TRBJ2-2|NA|TRBV11-1|NA
CASSLSVSVGTGELFF
TGTGCCAGCAGCCTGAGTGTCTCGGTGGGCACCGGGGAGCTGTTTTTT
>TRBJ1-5|NA|TRBV19|NA
CASSSQPARPQHF
TGTGCCAGTAGCTCCCAGCCCGCTAGGCCCCAGCATTTT
>TRBJ2-5|NA|TRBV5-1|NA
CASSLANGVSIGETQYF
TGCGCCAGCAGCTTGGCCAACGGGGTATCCATAGGAGAGACCCAGTACTTC
>TRBJ2-5|NA|TRBV27|NA
CASSSHPEETQYF
TGTGCCAGCAGTTCCCACCCAGAAGAGACCCAGTACTTC
>TRBJ1-5|NA|TRBV4-1|NA
CASSQRLSNQPQHF
TGCGCCAGCAGCCAGAGGCTTAGCAATCAGCCCCAGCATTTT
>TRBJ1-2|TRBD1|TRBV10-2|NA
CASSDRESRGYTF
TGCGCCAGTTCGGACAGGGAGAGTAGAGGCTACACCTTC
>TRBJ1-5|NA|TRBV7-6|NA
CASSLSGESNQPQHF
TGTGCCAGCAGCTTATCGGGAGAGAGCAATCAGCCCCAGCATTTT
>TRBJ2-7|TRBD2|TRBV5-1|NA
CASSLAGTSGRREYF
TGCGCCAGCAGCTTGGCCGGGACTAGCGGTCGGCGGGAGTACTTC
>TRBJ2-7|NA|TRBV21-1|NA
CASSRGYEQYF
TGTGCCAGCAGCAGGGGGTACGAGCAGTACTTC
>TRBJ2-7|NA|TRBV5-5|many
CASSLGASRDYEQYF
TGTGCCAGCAGCTTGGGAGCTAGTCGGGACTACGAGCAGTACTTC
>TRBJ2-7|NA|TRBV23-1|NA
CASSRGALYEQYF
TGCGCCAGCAGTCGGGGGGCTTTATACGAGCAGTACTTC
>TRBJ1-1|TRBD1|TRBV5-4|NA
CASSFFRGPGDTEAFF
TGTGCCAGCAGCTTCTTCAGGGGGCCGGGGGACACTGAAGCTTTCTTT
>TRBJ1-1|TRBD1|TRBV7-3|NA
CASSTQTGTRAFF
TGTGCCAGCAGCACCCAGACAGGGACGCGGGCTTTCTTT
>TRBJ2-7|TRBD2|TRBV10-3|NA
CAISDPSGSSYEQYF
TGTGCCATCAGTGACCCTAGCGGGAGCTCCTACGAGCAGTACTTC
>TRBJ1-1|NA|TRBV7-8|NA
CASSLVPGPTEAFF
TGTGCCAGCAGCTTAGTACCGGGGCCCACTGAAGCTTTCTTT
>TRBJ1-2|TRBD1|TRBV27|NA
CASSLTVGTGERGYTF
TGTGCCAGCAGTTTAACGGTAGGGACAGGGGAGAGGGGCTACACCTTC
>TRBJ2-7|NA|TRBV27|NA
CASSSFVETQIYEQYF
TGTGCCAGCAGTAGTTTTGTAGAGACACAAATTTACGAGCAGTACTTC
>TRBJ2-1|NA|TRBV5-1|NA
CASSSDSALYNEQFF
TGCGCCAGCAGCTCGGACTCGGCCCTATACAATGAGCAGTTCTTC
>TRBJ2-2|NA|TRBV7-9|NA
CASSLARSRNTGELFF
TGTGCCAGCAGCTTAGCTCGTTCGAGAAACACCGGGGAGCTGTTTTTT
>TRBJ2-1|NA|TRBV11-2|once
CASSSTKSSYNEQFF
TGTGCCAGCAGCTCGACTAAGAGCTCCTACAATGAGCAGTTCTTC
>TRBJ2-3|NA|TRBV5-1|NA
CASAGGGTPTDTQYF
TGCGCCAGCGCAGGTGGGGGGACCCCTACAGATACGCAGTATTTT
>TRBJ2-7|NA|TRBV2|NA
CAGGELSYEQYF
TGTGCGGGCGGAGAATTGTCCTACGAGCAGTACTTC
>TRBJ2-5|NA|TRBV7-9|NA
CASSLAEETQYF
TGTGCCAGCAGCCTGGCGGAAGAGACCCAGTACTTC
>TRBJ1-1|TRBD1|TRBV11-2|many
CASSSPSTGARTEAFF
TGTGCCAGCAGCTCGCCCTCGACAGGGGCCCGCACTGAAGCTTTCTTT
>TRBJ1-1|NA|TRBV18|NA
CASSDTNTEAFF
TGTGCCAGCTCAGATACCAACACTGAAGCTTTCTTT
>TRBJ2-6|NA|TRBV7-3|NA
CASSLREMGSGANVLTF
TGTGCCAGCAGCTTACGGGAGATGGGCTCTGGGGCCAACGTCCTGACTTTC
>TRBJ2-7|TRBD1|TRBV7-9|NA
CASSLEGAGEQYF
TGTGCCAGCAGCTTAGAGGGGGCGGGCGAGCAGTACTTC